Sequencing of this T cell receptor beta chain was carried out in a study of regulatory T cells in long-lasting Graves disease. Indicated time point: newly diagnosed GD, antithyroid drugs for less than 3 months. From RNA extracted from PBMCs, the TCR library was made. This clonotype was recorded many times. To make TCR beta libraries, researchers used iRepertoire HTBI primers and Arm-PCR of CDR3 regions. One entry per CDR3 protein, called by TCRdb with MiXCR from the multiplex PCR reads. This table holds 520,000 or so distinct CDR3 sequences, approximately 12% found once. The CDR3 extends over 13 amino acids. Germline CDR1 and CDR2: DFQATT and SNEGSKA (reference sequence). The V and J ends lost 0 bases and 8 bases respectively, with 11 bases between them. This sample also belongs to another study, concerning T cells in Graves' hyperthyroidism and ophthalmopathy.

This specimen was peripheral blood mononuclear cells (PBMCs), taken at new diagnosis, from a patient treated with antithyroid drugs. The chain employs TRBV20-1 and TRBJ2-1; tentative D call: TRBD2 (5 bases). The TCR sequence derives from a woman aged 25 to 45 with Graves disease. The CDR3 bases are TGCAGTGCTAGAGAGGGAGTAGTGGATGAGCAGTTCTTC. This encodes CSAREGVVDEQFF.